This T cell receptor beta chain comes out of a study of shared clonotypes between healthy human individuals. The CDR3 runs 14 residues. Germline values: CDR1 MDHEN, CDR2 SYDVKM. The V segment lost 3 bases and the J segment 11 bases; nucleotides outside the gene matches: 5. Generated by immunoSEQ multiplex PCR, the TCRdb table keeps only in-frame clones and is missing some. Of about 2.4 million clones in the sample, approximately 93% were seen once. Sequencing was performed on naive CD4+ T cells from PBMCs. Subset of the sample: CD45RA+ positively selected. The genes are TRBV28 and TRBJ2-1; 12 nucleotides line up with TRBD1. The TCR originated in a man younger than 30 in good health. Some clones in this sample may be carry-over from other donors' samples. CDR3 in amino acids: CASSLVGQGAKQFF. The CDR3 nucleotides read TGTGCCAGCAGTTTGGTGGGACAGGGGGCGAAGCAGTTCTTC.